The clone carrying this TCR delta chain was observed a few times. A far larger clone is a single base away, which makes a read error likely. Other DNA sequences in the sample encode the same CDR3. Vgamma9/Vdelta2+ and Vdelta2-negative gammadelta T cells were flow-sorted from PBMC for bulk sequencing. TCRdb redid the clone calls on the multiplex PCR reads with CATT. The sample yields roughly 86,000 delta-chain clones, 1.4% seen once. This entry belongs to a study of γδ T cells in repeated Plasmodium falciparum infection. About the study: Each infection was followed by sampling at 21 days, plus baseline and some pre-infection draws.

Germline CDR1 TSWWSYY, CDR2 QGS. V lost 3 bases, J lost 7 bases, and 40 bases stayed unmatched. The CDR3 extends over 25 amino acids. The rearrangement uses TRDV1 and TRDJ1; 8 bases align to TRDD2. The J gene is not listed in TCRdb, so it was assigned here from a DNA match to germline. The TCR sequence derives from a pool of human donors (malaria-infected and uninfected, not separated). What was sequenced was gamma-delta T cells from blood. The CDR3 spells CALGDIATSYGGVGIDPFGGPKLIF. The CDR3 nucleotides are TGTGCTCTTGGGGACATAGCTACTTCCTACGGTGGTGTTGGGATAGACCCCTTTGGTGGCCCTAAACTCATCTTT.